A few counts support the clone carrying this TCR beta chain. The antigen remains unidentified. CDR1 is MGHRA, CDR2 YSYEKL, per germline. There are 14 residues in the CDR3. Deletions cut 4 bases from V and 5 bases from J, with 15 bases between. Individuals with alopecia areata gave both lesional scalp punch biopsies and peripheral blood for collection. Cell sorting was applied to PBMCs, and CD4+ and CD8+ T cells were collected. This record belongs to a study of CD8+ T cells in alopecia areata. Study findings and constraints: An increase in clonality over normal scalp was evident in lesional scalp, especially alopecia totalis/universalis. It was less clear whether patients shared TCRs than it was in mice, possibly because of HLA.

RNA was isolated and reverse transcribed to cDNA, the sequencing template. The assay was immunoSEQ multiplex PCR, and TCRdb's table has in-frame clones only and misses some. The sample carries about 110,000 clones, about 50% recorded once. Sequencing was carried out using NKG2D-low CD8+ T cells sorted from blood. The sequence came from a human donor with alopecia areata. This chain joins TRBV4-1 and TRBJ2-7, with D hard to call. CDR3 amino acids: CASSPAFRMHEQYF. The DNA of the CDR3 is TGCGCCAGCAGCCCCGCCTTTCGGATGCACGAGCAGTACTTC.